Listed below are T cell receptor beta chains from one sample, sequenced in a study of PD-L1 blockade in urothelial cancer. Repertoires were generated with immunoSEQ multiplex PCR, while TCRdb's copy carries only in-frame clones and drops some. The repertoire holds some 79,000 clones, with about 80% as singletons. The sequences come from PBMCs, collected around atezolizumab (anti-PD-L1) treatment. The receptors derive from a man aged 65 to 79 with urothelial cancer. CDR3s include the opening cysteine and the closing phenylalanine or tryptophan. Each record gives: clone size, J gene, D gene, CDR3 length, V gene, CDR3 protein, CDR3 DNA. D genes are given only for firm matches. Some rows have no size entry. The others give once, few or many, or a class for an expanded clone.

size: -
J: TRBJ2-2
D: -
length: 11
V: TRBV19
CDR3: CASSIGGRPLF
DNA: TGTGCCAGTAGTATAGGGGGGCGACCTCTTTTT

size: once
J: TRBJ2-7
D: -
length: 14
V: TRBV11-2
CDR3: CASSLDQGSDEQYF
DNA: TGTGCCAGCAGCTTAGATCAGGGCTCGGACGAGCAGTACTTC

size: once
J: TRBJ1-2
D: -
length: 11
V: TRBV20-1
CDR3: CSARTLDGYTF
DNA: TGCAGTGCACGGACTCTTGATGGCTACACCTTC

size: -
J: TRBJ2-5
D: -
length: 13
V: TRBV6-6
CDR3: CASSPQGGETQYF
DNA: TGTGCCAGCAGCCCCCAGGGCGGAGAGACCCAGTACTTC

size: -
J: TRBJ1-4
D: -
length: 17
V: TRBV9
CDR3: CASSVAAGVEFGEKLFF
DNA: TGTGCCAGCAGCGTAGCGGCAGGGGTCGAATTTGGTGAAAAACTGTTTTTT

size: -
J: TRBJ2-5
D: -
length: 14
V: TRBV19
CDR3: CASSIRGAGETQYF
DNA: TGTGCCAGTAGTATTCGGGGGGCTGGAGAGACCCAGTACTTC

size: -
J: TRBJ2-6
D: -
length: 14
V: TRBV18
CDR3: CASSPVSGANVLTF
DNA: TGTGCCAGCTCCCCGGTCTCTGGGGCCAACGTCCTGACTTTC

size: few
J: TRBJ2-7
D: -
length: 14
V: TRBV19
CDR3: CASSITGRAYEQYF
DNA: TGTGCCAGTAGTATTACAGGGAGAGCCTACGAGCAGTACTTC

size: -
J: TRBJ2-3
D: TRBD2
length: 18
V: TRBV19
CDR3: CASSKSSGGAVGTDTQYF
DNA: TGTGCCAGTAGTAAGTCTAGCGGGGGGGCCGTGGGCACAGATACGCAGTATTTT

size: -
J: TRBJ2-3
D: TRBD2
length: 17
V: TRBV15
CDR3: CATSSYGTSGSTDTQYF
DNA: TGTGCCACCAGCTCTTATGGGACTAGCGGGAGCACAGATACGCAGTATTTT

size: -
J: TRBJ2-5
D: -
length: 15
V: TRBV7-8
CDR3: CASSHLRWGEETQYF
DNA: TGTGCCAGCAGCCACTTACGATGGGGCGAAGAGACCCAGTACTTC

size: -
J: TRBJ1-2
D: -
length: 16
V: TRBV6-5
CDR3: CASSYSSARGYSGYTF
DNA: TGTGCCAGCAGTTACTCGAGCGCCAGAGGATACTCTGGCTACACCTTC

size: -
J: TRBJ2-1
D: TRBD2
length: 15
V: TRBV9
CDR3: CASSLAGALYNEQFF
DNA: TGTGCCAGCAGTTTAGCGGGGGCCCTATACAATGAGCAGTTCTTC

size: once
J: TRBJ2-1
D: TRBD2
length: 15
V: TRBV9
CDR3: CASSAGLAGINEQFF
DNA: TGTGCCAGCAGCGCGGGACTAGCGGGGATCAATGAGCAGTTCTTC

size: -
J: TRBJ2-7
D: TRBD1
length: 18
V: TRBV27
CDR3: CASSSSTGGNYKPYEQYF
DNA: TGTGCCAGCAGTTCGTCGACAGGGGGCAACTATAAACCCTACGAGCAGTACTTC

size: -
J: TRBJ1-1
D: -
length: 15
V: TRBV30
CDR3: CAWTPGSPMNTEAFF
DNA: TGTGCCTGGACCCCAGGGTCCCCAATGAACACTGAAGCTTTCTTT

size: -
J: TRBJ2-3
D: TRBD2
length: 16
V: TRBV5-1
CDR3: CASSLGLAGSADTQYF
DNA: TGCGCCAGCAGCCTAGGACTAGCGGGGTCGGCAGATACGCAGTATTTT

size: -
J: TRBJ2-1
D: TRBD2
length: 17
V: TRBV7-3
CDR3: CASSPISSGLSYNEQFF
DNA: TGTGCCAGCAGTCCTATATCTAGCGGGCTTTCCTACAATGAGCAGTTCTTC

size: -
J: TRBJ1-5
D: -
length: 15
V: TRBV18
CDR3: CASSPEGTWNQPQHF
DNA: TGTGCCAGCTCCCCAGAGGGGACATGGAATCAGCCCCAGCATTTT

size: -
J: TRBJ2-3
D: -
length: 14
V: TRBV10-1
CDR3: CASSELENTDTQYF
DNA: TGCGCCAGCAGTGAGTTGGAGAACACAGATACGCAGTATTTT

size: -
J: TRBJ2-1
D: TRBD2
length: 15
V: TRBV11-2
CDR3: CASSPPGLVYDEQFF
DNA: TGTGCCAGCAGCCCCCCGGGACTAGTGTATGATGAGCAGTTCTTC

size: -
J: TRBJ2-7
D: -
length: 14
V: TRBV5-5
CDR3: CASSGRMGHYEQYF
DNA: TGTGCCAGCAGCGGACGCATGGGGCACTACGAGCAGTACTTC

size: few
J: TRBJ1-6
D: -
length: 16
V: TRBV4-1
CDR3: CASSQGADRENSPLHF
DNA: TGCGCCAGCAGCCAAGGGGCGGACAGAGAAAATTCACCCCTCCACTTT

size: -
J: TRBJ2-3
D: TRBD2
length: 16
V: TRBV6-5
CDR3: CASSYSAGGQADTQYF
DNA: TGTGCCAGCAGTTATTCAGCGGGGGGGCAAGCAGATACGCAGTATTTT

size: -
J: TRBJ2-2
D: TRBD2
length: 17
V: TRBV7-7
CDR3: CASSPTSGRARTGELFF
DNA: TGTGCTAGCAGCCCGACTAGCGGGAGGGCCCGCACCGGGGAGCTGTTTTTT

size: -
J: TRBJ1-2
D: -
length: 12
V: TRBV5-1
CDR3: CASSFGQNGYTF
DNA: TGCGCCAGCAGCTTTGGACAGAATGGCTACACCTTC

size: once
J: TRBJ2-7
D: -
length: 10
V: TRBV15
CDR3: CATLNYEQYF
DNA: TGTGCCACCCTTAACTACGAGCAGTACTTC

size: -
J: TRBJ2-5
D: -
length: 14
V: TRBV29-1
CDR3: CSVEERDKRQTQYF
DNA: TGCAGCGTTGAAGAACGGGACAAGAGGCAGACCCAGTACTTC

size: -
J: TRBJ1-4
D: TRBD1
length: 14
V: TRBV30
CDR3: CAWRRTGGMEKLFF
DNA: TGTGCCTGGAGGAGAACAGGGGGCATGGAAAAACTGTTTTTT

size: -
J: TRBJ1-1
D: -
length: 14
V: TRBV7-3
CDR3: CASSPTPTDTEAFF
DNA: TGTGCCAGCAGCCCCACCCCTACAGACACTGAAGCTTTCTTT

size: few
J: TRBJ2-2
D: -
length: 16
V: TRBV25-1
CDR3: CASSDPSGIPTGELFF
DNA: TGTGCCAGCAGTGACCCATCAGGTATCCCCACCGGGGAGCTGTTTTTT

size: few
J: TRBJ1-1
D: -
length: 14
V: TRBV7-2
CDR3: CASSLGGAGGEAFF
DNA: TGTGCCAGCAGCTTAGGAGGTGCCGGGGGGGAAGCTTTCTTT

size: -
J: TRBJ1-1
D: -
length: 14
V: TRBV6-1
CDR3: CASSEAEGYTEAFF
DNA: TGTGCCAGCAGTGAAGCGGAGGGGTACACTGAAGCTTTCTTT

size: -
J: TRBJ1-1
D: -
length: 16
V: TRBV14
CDR3: CASSQKLGLKEAEAFF
DNA: TGTGCCAGCAGCCAAAAGCTAGGGTTAAAGGAGGCTGAAGCTTTCTTT

size: -
J: TRBJ2-1
D: TRBD1
length: 13
V: TRBV6-1
CDR3: CASSQGVLNEQFF
DNA: TGTGCCAGCAGTCAGGGGGTACTGAATGAGCAGTTCTTC

size: -
J: TRBJ2-1
D: -
length: 14
V: TRBV7-2
CDR3: CASSLEQNNNEQFF
DNA: TGTGCCAGCAGCTTAGAACAGAACAACAATGAGCAGTTCTTC

size: -
J: TRBJ1-3
D: -
length: 14
V: TRBV19
CDR3: CASGRGNSGNTIYF
DNA: TGTGCCAGCGGTAGGGGTAACTCTGGAAACACCATATATTTT

size: -
J: TRBJ1-2
D: TRBD1
length: 16
V: TRBV6-5
CDR3: CASSYTGQGYQYGYTF
DNA: TGTGCCAGCAGTTACACCGGACAGGGCTATCAGTATGGCTACACCTTC

size: -
J: TRBJ2-5
D: -
length: 15
V: TRBV19
CDR3: CASSAMRGHGETQYF
DNA: TGTGCCAGTAGTGCAATGAGGGGACACGGAGAGACCCAGTACTTC

size: -
J: TRBJ1-2
D: TRBD1
length: 15
V: TRBV19
CDR3: CASSIAAGQGFGYTF
DNA: TGTGCCAGTAGTATTGCGGCGGGACAGGGCTTTGGCTACACCTTC

size: once
J: TRBJ1-2
D: -
length: 15
V: TRBV6-5
CDR3: CASSYSTLLNYGYTF
DNA: TGTGCCAGCAGTTACTCGACATTGCTCAACTATGGCTACACCTTC

size: -
J: TRBJ1-2
D: TRBD1
length: 12
V: TRBV29-1
CDR3: CSAMGQGYGYTF
DNA: TGCAGCGCCATGGGACAGGGTTATGGCTACACCTTC

size: -
J: TRBJ2-5
D: TRBD2
length: 17
V: TRBV28
CDR3: CASSPGSLAGGGETQYF
DNA: TGTGCCAGCAGTCCAGGTTCTCTAGCGGGAGGAGGGGAGACCCAGTACTTC

size: -
J: TRBJ2-2
D: TRBD2
length: 16
V: TRBV4-3
CDR3: CASSQGIAGGRRELFF
DNA: TGCGCCAGCAGCCAAGGGATAGCGGGGGGAAGAAGGGAGCTGTTTTTT

size: -
J: TRBJ2-5
D: -
length: 14
V: TRBV2
CDR3: CASSRQGSGETQYF
DNA: TGTGCCAGCAGTCGTCAGGGAAGTGGGGAGACCCAGTACTTC